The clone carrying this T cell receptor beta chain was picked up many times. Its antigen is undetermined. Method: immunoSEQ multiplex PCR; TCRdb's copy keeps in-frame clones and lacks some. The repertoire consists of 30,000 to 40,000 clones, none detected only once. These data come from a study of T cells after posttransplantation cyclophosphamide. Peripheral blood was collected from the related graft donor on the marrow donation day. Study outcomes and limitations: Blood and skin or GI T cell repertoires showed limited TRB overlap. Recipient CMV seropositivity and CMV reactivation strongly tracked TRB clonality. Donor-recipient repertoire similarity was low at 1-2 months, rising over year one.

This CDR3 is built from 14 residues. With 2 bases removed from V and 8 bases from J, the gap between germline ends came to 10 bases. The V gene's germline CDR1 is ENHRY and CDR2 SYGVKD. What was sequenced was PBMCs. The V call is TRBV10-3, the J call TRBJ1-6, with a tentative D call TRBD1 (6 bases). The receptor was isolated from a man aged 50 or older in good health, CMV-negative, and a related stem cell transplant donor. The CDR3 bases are TGTGCCATCAGTGAGGGGGACATCTATTCACCCCTCCACTTT. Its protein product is CAISEGDIYSPLHF.